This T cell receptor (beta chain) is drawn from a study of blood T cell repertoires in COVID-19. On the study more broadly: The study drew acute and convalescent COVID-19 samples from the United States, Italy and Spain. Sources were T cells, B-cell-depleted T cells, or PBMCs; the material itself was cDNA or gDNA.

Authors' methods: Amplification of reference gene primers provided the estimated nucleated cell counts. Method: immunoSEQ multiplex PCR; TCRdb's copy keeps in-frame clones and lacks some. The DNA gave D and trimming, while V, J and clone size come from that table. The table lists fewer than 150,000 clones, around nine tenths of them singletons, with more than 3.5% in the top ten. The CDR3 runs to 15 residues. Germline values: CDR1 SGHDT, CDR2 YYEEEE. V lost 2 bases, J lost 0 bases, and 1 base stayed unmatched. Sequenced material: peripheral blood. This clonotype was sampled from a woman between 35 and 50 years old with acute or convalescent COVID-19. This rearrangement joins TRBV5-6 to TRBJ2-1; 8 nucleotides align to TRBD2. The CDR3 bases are TGTGCCAGCAGCTTTGCGGGGGGCTCCTACAATGAGCAGTTCTTC. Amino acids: CASSFAGGSYNEQFF.